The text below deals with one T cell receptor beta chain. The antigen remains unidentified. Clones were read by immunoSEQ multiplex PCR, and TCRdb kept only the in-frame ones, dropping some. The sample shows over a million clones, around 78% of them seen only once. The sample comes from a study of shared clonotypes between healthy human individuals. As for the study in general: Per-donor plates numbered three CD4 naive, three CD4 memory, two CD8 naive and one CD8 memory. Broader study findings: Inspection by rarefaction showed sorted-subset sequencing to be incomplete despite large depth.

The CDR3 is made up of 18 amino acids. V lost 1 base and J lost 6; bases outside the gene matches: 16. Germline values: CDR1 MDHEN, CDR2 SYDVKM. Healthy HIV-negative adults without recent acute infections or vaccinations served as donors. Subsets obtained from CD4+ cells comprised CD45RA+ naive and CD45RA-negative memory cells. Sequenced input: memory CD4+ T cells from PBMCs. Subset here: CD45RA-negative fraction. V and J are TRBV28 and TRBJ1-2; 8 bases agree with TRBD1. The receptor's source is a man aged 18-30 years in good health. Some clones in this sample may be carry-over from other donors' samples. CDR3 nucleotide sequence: TGTGCCAGCAGTTTATATATAGGGTTTAGGGGACAGGAGAATGGCTACACCTTC. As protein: CASSLYIGFRGQENGYTF.